The TCR beta chain under discussion was sequenced for a study of T cell responses to AZD1222 COVID-19 vaccine. Study-wide findings and caveats: No repertoire was sampled before or during the peak T cell response, only after it. Targets within unmutated variant regions were reportedly found for nearly half of spike-specific TCRs.

In regard to this clone: Antigen specificity is unknown.

The CDR3 consists of 13 residues. Germline V CDR1 and CDR2: WNHNN, SYGVQD (reference sequence). V was pared by 4 bases and J by 1 base, with 7 bases between. Clones were sequenced by immunoSEQ multiplex PCR, and TCRdb holds only the in-frame ones, with some missing. The sample has about 120,000 clones; about 94% are singletons. This TCR was recovered from an adult who received the AZD1222 COVID-19 vaccine. Material: peripheral blood, obtained 28 days after the second AZD1222 dose. The chain links TRBV10-1 to TRBJ1-1; D is uncertain. The CDR3 nucleotides are TGCGCCAGCAGTGTGGGTCCGAACACTGAAGCTTTCTTT. This gives the protein CASSVGPNTEAFF.